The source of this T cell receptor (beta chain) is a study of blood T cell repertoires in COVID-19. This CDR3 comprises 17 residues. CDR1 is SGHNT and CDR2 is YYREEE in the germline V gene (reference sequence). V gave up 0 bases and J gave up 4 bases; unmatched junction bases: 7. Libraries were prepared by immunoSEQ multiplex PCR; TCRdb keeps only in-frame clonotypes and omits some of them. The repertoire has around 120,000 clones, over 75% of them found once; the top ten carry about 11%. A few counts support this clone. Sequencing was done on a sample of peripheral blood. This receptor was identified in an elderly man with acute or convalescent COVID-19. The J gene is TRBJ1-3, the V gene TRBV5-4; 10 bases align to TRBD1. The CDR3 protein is CASSLGPGTGVGNTIYF. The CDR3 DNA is TGTGCCAGCAGCTTGGGGCCCGGGACAGGGGTCGGAAACACCATATATTTT.